This T cell receptor beta chain was sequenced during a study of early T cells in non-severe SARS-CoV-2 infection. Whole-study findings and limits: Missing private and CD4 specificities, VDJdb matching favored anti-spike CD8 responses.

Researchers tagged individual cDNA molecules with unique molecular identifiers. TCRdb re-analysed the 5' RACE reads in MiXCR, keeping a single row per CDR3 protein. This sample carries tens of thousands of distinct CDR3 sequences, around 6.5% of them seen once, and the ten largest clones take around 2.8%. The CDR3 loop spans 16 amino acids. Trimming removed 4 bases from V and 6 bases from J, with 18 bases in between. About this clonotype itself: Its target is not known.

The TCR sequence derives from an adult who was a healthcare worker with PCR-confirmed SARS-CoV-2 infection or an uninfected control (not recorded which). The source material was whole blood, sampled at baseline. This chain uses TRBV12-3 or TRBV12-4 with TRBJ2-2, with D tentatively TRBD1 or TRBD2 (5 bases each). The CDR3 nucleotides read TGTGCCAGCAGTTCCCCCCAGGGAGTTGGCGCCGGGGAGCTGTTTTTT. Amino acid sequence: CASSSPQGVGAGELFF.